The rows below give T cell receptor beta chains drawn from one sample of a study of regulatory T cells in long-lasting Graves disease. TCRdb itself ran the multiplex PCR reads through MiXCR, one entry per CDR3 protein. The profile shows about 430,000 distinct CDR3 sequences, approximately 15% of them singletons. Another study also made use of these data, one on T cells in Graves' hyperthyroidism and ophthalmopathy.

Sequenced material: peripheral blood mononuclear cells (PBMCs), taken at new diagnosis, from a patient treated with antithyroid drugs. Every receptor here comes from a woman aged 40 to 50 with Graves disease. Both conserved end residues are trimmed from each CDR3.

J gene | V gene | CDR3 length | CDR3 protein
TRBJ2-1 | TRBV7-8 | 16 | ASSLERTSGSAYNEQF
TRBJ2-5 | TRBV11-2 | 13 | ASSLEGSPQETQY
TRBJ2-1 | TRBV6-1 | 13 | ASSEQRTAYNEQF
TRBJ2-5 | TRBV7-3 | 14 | ASSLKGESRQEAQY
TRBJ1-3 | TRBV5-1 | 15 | ASSPTSRVTSGNTIY
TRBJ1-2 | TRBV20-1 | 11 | SATGTLNYGYT
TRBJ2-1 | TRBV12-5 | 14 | ASGLASGLPEGEQF
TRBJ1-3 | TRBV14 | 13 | ASSQGYFPGNTIY
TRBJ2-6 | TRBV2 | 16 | ASKFIGGTHFGANVRT
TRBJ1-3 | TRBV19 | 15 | ATSAGKGSFTGNTIY